Detailed here is one T cell receptor beta chain. Its cognate antigen is unknown. Preparing the TCRbeta library involved the use of unique molecular identifiers. TCRdb reanalysed the PCR reads using MiXCR and keeps one entry per CDR3 protein. Among 580,000 or so distinct CDR3 sequences listed, about 21% were seen once. The data stem from a study of T-cell reconstitution after alpha-beta-depleted transplantation in children. The V and J ends lost 3 bases and 3 bases respectively, with 15 bases between them. CDR1 and CDR2 (germline): KGHSH, LQKENI. CDR3 length equals 15 residues. General study findings and limits: After one year, T-cell counts and TCRbeta diversity mostly came from new T cells.

The starting material was PBMCs, mostly from graft donor cells, obtained 360 days after TCRalphabeta/CD19-depleted stem cell transplant. This TCR was recovered from a boy in the first two years of life who had a stem cell transplant for acute myeloid leukemia, so the T cells may come from the graft donor. The chain is built from TRBV18 and TRBJ2-7, with a weak D call TRBD1 (6 bases). CDR3: CASSPTGISGYEQYF. The CDR3 region has the DNA TGTGCCAGCTCACCTACAGGGATATCGGGCTACGAGCAGTACTTC.